Detailed here is one T cell receptor beta chain. Sequencing was performed with immunoSEQ multiplex PCR; in TCRdb, only in-frame clones are kept and a portion is missing. The sample includes around 70,000 clones, 95% to 97% seen only once; the top ten take approximately 0.26%. These data come from a study of technical replicates of blood from four donors. The CDR3 has 15 residues. Germline CDR1 is SGHAT and CDR2 is FQNNGV. V shed 7 bases, J shed 0 bases, and the junction held 8 bases outside the gene matches. The sequence was obtained from a human donor in good health. Sequenced input: T cells isolated from PBMCs. The chain has TRBV11-2 and TRBJ2-7; 8 bases agree with TRBD1. CDR3 protein: CASTRTGFSSYEQYF. CDR3 sequence (DNA): TGTGCCAGCACCCGGACAGGGTTCAGCTCCTACGAGCAGTACTTC.